Sequencing of this TCR beta chain was carried out in a study of T cells in Graves' hyperthyroidism and ophthalmopathy. This clonotype was detected a few times. The antigen is not known. Across 18 months, stable Graves' hyperthyroidism was marked by no progression to ophthalmopathy. This sample holds PBMCs from about 10 ml fresh peripheral blood. Amplification targeted TCR beta CDR3 regions from RNA transcripts. The study used the HTBI primer set for a first-round RT-PCR of the TCR CDR3. TCRdb re-analysed the multiplex PCR reads in MiXCR, keeping a single row per CDR3 protein. The sample has 400,000 to 600,000 distinct CDR3 sequences, less than 25% seen once; the top ten hold 26%. Study results and caveats: Blood held most thyroid clonotypes expanded above 0.001 frequency.

Germline V gene data show CDR1 as SGHRS and CDR2 as YFSETQ. CDR3 length equals 14 residues. V was cut by 4 bases and J by 2 bases, with 13 bases left in between. V usage is TRBV5-1 and J usage is TRBJ2-7; D remains ambiguous. The source material was blood. The TCR comes from a man aged 18 to 30 with Graves' hyperthyroidism. CDR3 sequence reads: CASSHPQNTYEQYF. DNA of the CDR3: TGCGCCAGCAGCCACCCACAAAACACCTACGAGCAGTACTTC. The variable domain in full, with the rest retrieved from reference TRBV5-1 and TRBJ2-7, is KAGVTQTPRYLIKTRGQQVTLSCSPISGHRSVSWYQQTPGQGLQFLFEYFSETQRNKGNFPGRFSGRQFSNSRSEMNVSTLELGDSALYLCASSHPQNTYEQYFGPGTRLTVT.